This T cell receptor (beta chain) emerged from a study of T cells after yellow fever vaccination. Findings of the study overall: Compared with primary, the secondary response was weaker and peaked at day 5, not 15. The booster response re-showed most primary clones: approximately 95% CD4, approximately 90% CD8.

Synthesis of TCR cDNA relied on 5'RACE template switching, which attached a universal primer site and UMIs. MiXCR was run by TCRdb on the 5' RACE reads, yielding one entry per CDR3 protein. The sample has a few hundred thousand distinct CDR3 sequences; 10% to 15% are singletons. To note about this clonotype: Its specificity is not known.

The CDR3 is 14 amino acids. Germline assignment: CDR1 DFQATT and CDR2 SNEGSKA (reference sequence). V lost 5 bases, J lost 1 base, and 13 bases lay in between. The chain has TRBV20-1 and TRBJ2-3, with D possibly TRBD2 on 5 matching bases. The TCR comes from a man aged 30-40 years who received the YFV17D yellow fever vaccine. Source: CD4+ T cells sorted from PBMCs, taken 45 days after the yellow fever booster vaccination. The CDR3 sequence: CSAEGRTRTDTQYF. The DNA for the CDR3 is TGCAGTGCTGAGGGCCGCACCCGCACAGATACGCAGTATTTT.